The clone carrying this TCR beta chain has a handful of counts. The antigen remains undetermined. Some clones are missing from TCRdb's copy, which holds only in-frame ones; the method was immunoSEQ multiplex PCR. Among tens of thousands of clones listed, around 93% were seen once. This entry belongs to a study of OX40 agonist ivuxolimab in advanced cancers. Background on the study: Partial responses were recorded for three patients, including one with hepatocellular carcinoma and two with cutaneous melanoma. General observations from the study: At doses 0.1 to 3.0 mg/kg, CD4+ and CD8+ clones expanded. People who partly responded at 0.1-3.0 mg/kg had some of the least clonal expansion seen. Undetermined was the antigen specificity of the expanded peripheral T cells.

With 3 bases removed from V and 1 base from J, the gap between germline ends came to 12 bases. CDR3 length: 15 amino acids. The germline CDR1 and CDR2 sequences are KGHSH and LQKENI. The TCR sequence derives from an adult with an advanced solid tumor such as melanoma, head and neck, liver or kidney cancer. Material: CD4+ or CD8+ T cells sorted from blood, obtained in a trial of the OX40 agonist ivuxolimab. The rearrangement joins TRBV18 to TRBJ1-1, with D perhaps matching TRBD1 (5 bases). In DNA form, the CDR3 reads TGTGCCAGCTCACCCATAGGCCAGGGGAACACTGAAGCTTTCTTT. Encoded protein: CASSPIGQGNTEAFF. The complete variable domain, with remaining parts taken from reference TRBV18 and TRBJ1-1, reads NAGVMQNPRHLVRRRGQEARLRCSPMKGHSHVYWYRQLPEEGLKFMVYLQKENIIDESGMPKERFSAEFPKEGPSILRIQQVVRGDSAAYFCASSPIGQGNTEAFFGQGTRLTVV.